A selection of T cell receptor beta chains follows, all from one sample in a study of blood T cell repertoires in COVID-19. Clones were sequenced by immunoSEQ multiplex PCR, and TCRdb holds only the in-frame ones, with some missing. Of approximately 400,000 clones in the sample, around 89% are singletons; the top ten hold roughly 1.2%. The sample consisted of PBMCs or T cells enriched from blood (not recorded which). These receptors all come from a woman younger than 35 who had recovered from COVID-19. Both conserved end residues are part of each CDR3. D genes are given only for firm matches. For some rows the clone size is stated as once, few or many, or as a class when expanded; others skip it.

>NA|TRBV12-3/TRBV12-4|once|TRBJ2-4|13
TGTGCCAGCTTTAACACCGCCAAAAACATTCAGTACTTC
CASFNTAKNIQYF
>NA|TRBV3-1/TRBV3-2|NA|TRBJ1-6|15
TGTGCCAGCAGCCAAGGCCGCCAGGGTTATTCACCCCTCCACTTT
CASSQGRQGYSPLHF
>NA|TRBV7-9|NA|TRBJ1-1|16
TGTGCCAGCAGCCCCCTAGGGGGTGGGGGGGCCTCTGAAGCTTTCTTT
CASSPLGGGGASEAFF
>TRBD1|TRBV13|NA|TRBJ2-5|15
TGTGCCAGCAGCACCGGGGACAGGCGTCTAGGGACCCAGTACTTC
CASSTGDRRLGTQYF
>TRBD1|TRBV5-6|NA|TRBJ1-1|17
TGTGCCAGCAGCCCGGAGCGTACGACAGGGTGGGACACTGAAGCTTTCTTT
CASSPERTTGWDTEAFF
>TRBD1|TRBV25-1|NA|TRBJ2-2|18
TGTGCCAGCAGTGAATATATGACAGGGGCGCAGAACACCGGGGAGCTGTTTTTT
CASSEYMTGAQNTGELFF
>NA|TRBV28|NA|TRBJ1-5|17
TGTGCCAGCAGTTTAGGGGCCCTGGACCGTTATAATCAGCCCCAGCATTTT
CASSLGALDRYNQPQHF
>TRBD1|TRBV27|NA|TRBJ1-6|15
TGTGCCAGCAGTTCCACAGGGGCCGTGGATTCACCCCTCCACTTT
CASSSTGAVDSPLHF
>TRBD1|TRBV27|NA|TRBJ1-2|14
TGTGCCAGCAGTTCCCGGGACAGCCGGAATGGCTACACCTTC
CASSSRDSRNGYTF
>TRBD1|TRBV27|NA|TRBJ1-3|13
TGTGCCAGCACGACAGGGGTCGGAAACACCATATATTTT
CASTTGVGNTIYF
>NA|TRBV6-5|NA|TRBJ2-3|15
TGTGCCAGCGGAAGTCGGGCGGGGGCCACAGATACGCAGTATTTT
CASGSRAGATDTQYF
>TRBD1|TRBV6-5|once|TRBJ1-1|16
TGTGCCAGCAGTTACTACCGGACAGGGGAGAACACTGAAGCTTTCTTT
CASSYYRTGENTEAFF
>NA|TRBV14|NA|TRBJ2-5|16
TGTGCCAGCAGCCAAGTATTTCCAGGGGCAGCGGAGACCCAGTACTTC
CASSQVFPGAAETQYF
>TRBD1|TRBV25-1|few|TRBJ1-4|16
TGTGCCAGCAGTATAGGAGGGACAGGGATAAATGAAAAACTGTTTTTT
CASSIGGTGINEKLFF
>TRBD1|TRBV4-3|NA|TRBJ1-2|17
TGCGCCAGCAGCCAAGATTTTGAGGACAGGGGAAGGTATGGCTACACCTTC
CASSQDFEDRGRYGYTF
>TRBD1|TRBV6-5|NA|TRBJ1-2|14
TGTGCCAGCAGTATCCTGGGACAGCTTTATGGCTACACCTTC
CASSILGQLYGYTF
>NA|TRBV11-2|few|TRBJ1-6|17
TGTGCCAGCAGCTTACGACCTGGAGGAGGCCGGAATTCACCCCTCCACTTT
CASSLRPGGGRNSPLHF
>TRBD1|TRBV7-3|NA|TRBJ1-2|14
TGTGCCAGCAGCTTAGCAGGGGGCCCCTCTGGCTACACCTTC
CASSLAGGPSGYTF
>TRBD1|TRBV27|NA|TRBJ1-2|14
TGTGCCAGCTCCCCTCCGGGACAGGGGGTCGGCTACACCTTC
CASSPPGQGVGYTF
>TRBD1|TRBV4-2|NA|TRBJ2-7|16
TGTGCCAGCAGCCACGCCTTGGGGACAGGGGCCTACGAGCAGTACTTC
CASSHALGTGAYEQYF
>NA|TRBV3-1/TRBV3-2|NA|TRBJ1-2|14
TGTGCCAGCAGCCATCTACAGCCTGGCTATGGCTACACCTTC
CASSHLQPGYGYTF
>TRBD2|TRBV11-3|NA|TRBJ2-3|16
TGTGCCAGCAGCTTGACTAGCGGGGGGCGCACAGATACGCAGTATTTT
CASSLTSGGRTDTQYF
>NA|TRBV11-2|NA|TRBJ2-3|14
TGTGCCAGCAGCCGAAGGGACTTCACAGATACGCAGTATTTT
CASSRRDFTDTQYF
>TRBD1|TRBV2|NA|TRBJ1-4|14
TGTGCCAGCACAAGGGGACAGAGTAATGAAAAACTGTTTTTT
CASTRGQSNEKLFF